Each of the 7 T cell receptor beta chains below was sequenced from the same sample in a study of Ad26.COV2.S vaccination and SARS-CoV-2 variants. Indicated treatment: some 20 received Ad26.COV2.S at low or high dose, single or two shots; about 5 received placebo; per-sample allocation not given. The samples date from day 63 after the first vaccine or placebo injection. Method: immunoSEQ multiplex PCR; TCRdb's copy keeps in-frame clones and lacks some. The profile covers around 400,000 clones, with 80% to 95% appearing a single time and 12% taken by the ten largest. The material sequenced was peripheral blood, taken in a trial of Ad26.COV2.S vaccine versus placebo. The receptors derive from a person between 18 and 60 years old who received the Ad26.COV2.S COVID-19 vaccine or a placebo.

J is TRBJ2-1 and V is TRBV9; tentatively, D is TRBD1 (5 bases). The germline V and J ends were trimmed by 3 bases and 4 bases, with 17 bases remaining between them. The CDR3 runs 16 residues. The germline V gene encodes CDR1 SGDLS and CDR2 YYNGEE. In DNA, the CDR3 is TGTGCCAGCAGCGGCTCCCCCTGGGGCTTATACAATGAGCAGTTCTTC. Translated, it gives CASSGSPWGLYNEQFF. The full variable domain, in which reference TRBV9 and TRBJ2-1 provide the parts outside the CDR3, is DSGVTQTPKHLITATGQRVTLRCSPRSGDLSVYWYQQSLDQGLQFLIQYYNGEERAKGNILERFSAQQFPDLHSELNLSSLELGDSALYFCASSGSPWGLYNEQFFGPGTRLTVL.

The V gene is TRBV4-1, the J gene TRBJ1-1, with 9 bases lining up with TRBD1. Germline loops: CDR1 MGHRA, CDR2 YSYEKL. This CDR3 is 13 amino acids long. Trimming removed 1 base from V and 6 bases from J; junction bases left unmatched: 0. CDR3 amino acids: CASSQGTGAEAFF. CDR3 DNA sequence: TGCGCCAGCAGCCAAGGGACAGGGGCTGAAGCTTTCTTT.

The J gene is TRBJ2-7, the V gene TRBV19; a weak D match, TRBD1 (6 bases). CDR1 and CDR2 from the germline V gene are LNHDA and SQIVND (reference sequence). Trimming cost V 3 bases and J 2 bases, with 20 bases left between them. The CDR3 totals 17 residues. This CDR3 is CASSMRPRGVIPYEQYF. CDR3 DNA sequence: TGTGCCAGTAGTATGAGACCCAGGGGCGTGATCCCCTACGAGCAGTACTTC. Filled out from reference TRBV19 and TRBJ2-7, the complete variable domain reads DGGITQSPKYLFRKEGQNVTLSCEQNLNHDAMYWYRQDPGQGLRLIYYSQIVNDFQKGDIAEGYSVSREKKESFPLTVTSAQKNPTAFYLCASSMRPRGVIPYEQYFGPGTRLTVT.

The chain carries TRBV6-2 or TRBV6-3 and TRBJ1-5; D is undetermined. CDR3 length: 12 residues. Trimming shortened V by 6 bases and J by 4 bases, and 7 bases separated the two germline ends. Germline loops: CDR1 MNHEY, CDR2 SVGEGT. This CDR3 reads CASSLQNQPQHF. The CDR3 bases are TGTGCCAGCAGCCTACAGAATCAGCCCCAGCATTTT.

This chain joins TRBV4-1 and TRBJ2-2; no firm D call. Germline V CDR1 and CDR2: MGHRA, YSYEKL. The CDR3 loop spans 18 amino acids. The V gene lost 0 bases and the J gene lost 0 bases, with 14 bases spanning the gap. DNA of the CDR3: TGCGCCAGCAGCCAAGAAGACACGCAAACCGCGAACACCGGGGAGCTGTTTTTT. This sequence encodes CASSQEDTQTANTGELFF.

This clone was counted a single time. CDR3 DNA: TGTGCCTGGAGTCCAGGGGATTCACCCCTCCACTTT. This gives the protein CAWSPGDSPLHF. The chain employs TRBV30 and TRBJ1-6; D may be TRBD1 (6 bases). This CDR3 has 12 amino acids. Germline lookup yields CDR1 GTSNPN and CDR2 SVGIG (reference sequence). The V and J ends lost 2 bases and 8 bases respectively, with 7 bases between them.

This clone has ten or more counts. The chain uses TRBV14 and TRBJ2-7, with D tentatively TRBD1 (5 bases). V shed 2 bases and J shed 2 bases, with 13 bases lying between them. The length of the CDR3 is 15 residues. The germline CDR1 and CDR2 sequences are SGHDN and FVKESK. CDR3 sequence: CASSQTAQGTYEQYF. In DNA form, the CDR3 reads TGTGCCAGCAGCCAAACGGCGCAGGGAACCTACGAGCAGTACTTC. The variable domain in full, with the rest retrieved from reference TRBV14 and TRBJ2-7, is EAGVTQFPSHSVIEKGQTVTLRCDPISGHDNLYWYRRVMGKEIKFLLHFVKESKQDESGMPNNRFLAERTGGTYSTLKVQPAELEDSGVYFCASSQTAQGTYEQYFGPGTRLTVT.